The 23 T cell receptor beta chains below come from one sample, sequenced in a study of T cell repertoires in cytomegalovirus infection. No cognate antigen is known for these TCRs. TCRdb analysed the reads with MiXCR anew, one entry per CDR3 protein. This sample has fewer than 1,000,000 distinct CDR3 sequences, with 31% found just once. Sequences were derived from cultured CD8+ T cells from PBMCs, sampled from culture after CMV antigen stimulation. The receptors stem from a human donor in good health (CMV status not recorded). Some clones in this sample may be carry-over from other donors' samples.

CDR3 DNA sequence: TGTGCCAGCAGTTTAGAGGGACTAGCCAAAAACATTCAGTACTTC. Translating gives CASSLEGLAKNIQYF. The gene calls are TRBV27 and TRBJ2-4, with TRBD2 as a possible D gene (6 bases). The CDR3 runs 15 residues. Germline loops: CDR1 MNHEY, CDR2 SMNVEV (reference sequence). Between the trimmed V and J ends, which lost 2 bases and 0 bases, there was a span of 8 bases.

This clonotype came up a few times. This sequence joins TRBV29-1 and TRBJ1-5, with TRBD1 matching 9 bases. Germline trimming cut 5 bases from V and 2 bases from J; bases unmatched to any gene: 7. The CDR3 has 15 residues. The V gene's germline CDR1 is SQVTM and CDR2 ANQGSEA. The CDR3, as DNA: TGCAGCGTTAGGGTGGACAGGGGTGGCAATCAGCCCCAGCATTTT. Translating it yields CSVRVDRGGNQPQHF.

The rearrangement joins TRBV4-2 to TRBJ1-6; D not resolved. The CDR3 contains 16 residues. Trimming left V 4 bases short and J 7 bases short, with 17 bases between. Germline loops: CDR1 LGHNA, CDR2 YNFKEQ. CDR3 loop: CASSRNNKVENSPLHF. CDR3 coding DNA: TGTGCCAGCAGCCGTAACAATAAGGTAGAAAATTCACCCCTCCACTTT.

Ten or more counts support this clonotype. The chain recombines TRBV4-1 with TRBJ1-5, with D hard to call. The CDR3 consists of 15 residues. From germline, CDR1 is MGHRA and CDR2 YSYEKL. V lost 0 bases and J 0 bases, leaving 6 bases between the germline ends. This CDR3 is CASSQDSYSNQPQHF. The CDR3 bases are TGCGCCAGCAGCCAAGACAGCTATAGCAATCAGCCCCAGCATTTT.

The rearrangement joins TRBV5-4 to TRBJ1-4; the D gene is possibly TRBD1 (5 bases). Germline V gene lookup returns CDR1 SGHNT and CDR2 YYREEE (reference sequence). The CDR3 contains 16 residues. Trimming pared 2 bases from V and 0 bases from J, leaving 11 bases between. As DNA, the CDR3 is TGTGCCAGCAGCTTTTATGGGGGGACAACTAATGAAAAACTGTTTTTT. It codes for CASSFYGGTTNEKLFF. The full variable domain, its missing parts supplied by reference TRBV5-4 and TRBJ1-4, is ETGVTQSPTHLIKTRGQQVTLRCSSQSGHNTVSWYQQALGQGPQFIFQYYREEENGRGNFPPRFSGLQFPNYSSELNVNALELDDSALYLCASSFYGGTTNEKLFFGSGTQLSVL.

The chain combines TRBV19 with TRBJ2-1; 9 bases match TRBD1. V was clipped by 5 bases and J by 5 bases; unmatched bases: 7. The CDR3 is 15 amino acids. Germline V gives CDR1 LNHDA, CDR2 SQIVND (reference sequence). CDR3 in amino acids: CASSVVRDRDNEQFF. The CDR3 region has the DNA TGTGCCAGTAGTGTCGTCCGGGACAGGGACAATGAGCAGTTCTTC.

J is TRBJ2-7 and V is TRBV6-5, with D possibly TRBD1 on 6 matching bases. This CDR3 spans 13 amino acids. The V gene's germline CDR1 is MNHEY and CDR2 SVGAGI. Trimming took off 8 bases at V and 4 bases at J, with 15 bases between the two ends. The CDR3 sequence is CASRDTGTYEQYV. The CDR3 DNA sequence: TGTGCCAGCCGCGATACAGGGACATACGAGCAGTACGTC.

J is TRBJ2-1 and V is TRBV27; 8 bases are a match to TRBD2. The CDR3 contains 14 residues. The germline V gene encodes CDR1 MNHEY and CDR2 SMNVEV (reference sequence). The J segment lost 0 bases and the V segment lost 8 bases, leaving 3 bases of the junction unmatched. The CDR3 loop is CASHAGGSYNEQFF. The CDR3 nucleotides are TGTGCCAGCCATGCGGGGGGCTCCTACAATGAGCAGTTCTTC.

The CDR3 DNA reads as TGTGCCAGCAGTTACTACCTTAATGAGCAGTTCTTC. Translating it yields CASSYYLNEQFF. The genes are TRBV6-2 or TRBV6-3 and TRBJ2-1; D is ambiguous. Trimming pared 1 base from V and 7 bases from J, leaving 5 bases between. CDR1 is MNHEY, CDR2 SVGEGT, per germline. The CDR3 is 12 residues long.

This chain uses TRBV12-3 or TRBV12-4 with TRBJ1-4; 11 bases are shared with TRBD1. This CDR3 contains 14 residues. J gave up 10 bases and V 6 bases, and 7 bases lay outside the gene matches. CDR3 protein: CASRMDRGRGKLFF. The CDR3 DNA follows: TGTGCCAGCAGAATGGACAGGGGGCGGGGAAAACTGTTTTTT.

V is TRBV6-1 and J is TRBJ2-7; 9 bases match TRBD1. The CDR3 is made up of 14 amino acids. Germline values: CDR1 MNHNS, CDR2 SASEGT. V was clipped by 3 bases and J by 5 bases; unmatched bases: 5. The CDR3 DNA reads as TGTGCCAGCAGTGACTTGACAGGGGGGGACGAGCAGTACTTC. Its translation: CASSDLTGGDEQYF.

In DNA form, the CDR3 reads TGTGCCAGCAGCCCCAACAGGGTGACTGAAGCTTTCTTT. This codes for CASSPNRVTEAFF. V gene TRBV12-3 or TRBV12-4 combines with J gene TRBJ1-1; a weak D match, TRBD1 (6 bases). CDR3 length: 13 residues. Trimming stripped 6 bases from V and 5 bases from J, with 13 bases between.

V gene TRBV6-8 combines with J gene TRBJ1-1; D possibly corresponds to TRBD1 (6 bases). There are 14 residues in the CDR3. Trimming took off 6 bases at V and 3 bases at J, with 14 bases between the two ends. The germline V gene has CDR1 MNHGY and CDR2 SAAAGT. The DNA of the CDR3 is TGTGCCAGCAGGTACAGGGCTGGGGACACTGAAGCTTTCTTT. This encodes CASRYRAGDTEAFF.

This CDR3 is CASSYGTGVNQPQHF. As DNA, the CDR3 is TGTGCCAGCAGCTACGGGACAGGGGTCAATCAGCCCCAGCATTTT. The J gene is TRBJ1-5, the V gene TRBV7-9; 10 nucleotides line up with TRBD1. The CDR3 has 15 residues. Germline assignment: CDR1 SEHNR and CDR2 FQNEAQ (reference sequence). The ends lost 4 bases at V and 3 bases at J; junction bases unmatched: 3.

This clonotype has ten or more counts. The gene calls are TRBV12-3 or TRBV12-4 and TRBJ2-7, with 8 bases matching TRBD1. CDR3 size: 14 residues. Trimming took 4 bases from V and 6 from J; bases not matched to a gene: 8. In DNA, the CDR3 is TGTGCCAGCAGTTGGGGGACAGGCTCGGGCGAGCAGTACTTC. Its protein product is CASSWGTGSGEQYF.

The rearrangement links TRBV9 to TRBJ2-1; 9 nucleotides agree with TRBD1. From germline, CDR1 is SGDLS and CDR2 YYNGEE. V was clipped by 3 bases and J by 4 bases; unmatched bases: 11. This CDR3 has 17 amino acids. CDR3 sequence: CASSANPRDRAYNEQFF. The CDR3 region has the DNA TGTGCCAGCAGCGCGAATCCCCGGGACAGGGCGTACAATGAGCAGTTCTTC. Combining the CDR3 with reference TRBV9 and TRBJ2-1 gives the whole variable domain DSGVTQTPKHLITATGQRVTLRCSPRSGDLSVYWYQQSLDQGLQFLIQYYNGEERAKGNILERFSAQQFPDLHSELNLSSLELGDSALYFCASSANPRDRAYNEQFFGPGTRLTVL.

The gene calls are TRBV6-2 or TRBV6-3 and TRBJ2-3; D is perhaps TRBD2 (7 bases). The germline V and J ends were trimmed by 5 bases and 4 bases, with 16 bases remaining between them. Germline V gene data show CDR1 as MNHEY and CDR2 as SVGEGT. The CDR3 totals 15 residues. The chain's CDR3 is CASSTAGALADTQYF. CDR3 sequence (DNA): TGTGCCAGCAGTACCGCGGGGGCGTTGGCAGATACGCAGTATTTT.

The chain joins TRBV7-9 to TRBJ2-1; perhaps TRBD2 as D (7 bases). Trimming took off 2 bases at V and 6 bases at J, with 23 bases between the two ends. Germline lookup yields CDR1 SEHNR and CDR2 FQNEAQ (reference sequence). This CDR3 is 18 amino acids long. The CDR3 sequence is CASSLSGPGRGAANEQFF. The DNA of the CDR3 is TGTGCCAGCAGCTTATCAGGTCCTGGACGGGGGGCTGCCAATGAGCAGTTCTTC.

The V gene is TRBV4-1, the J gene TRBJ2-1; 9 bases line up with TRBD2. CDR1 and CDR2 (germline): MGHRA, YSYEKL. The ends lost 3 bases at V and 6 bases at J; junction bases unmatched: 6. This CDR3 is built from 15 residues. CDR3 nucleotide sequence: TGCGCCAGCAGCCAGGGGACTAGCCCTACCAATGAGCAGTTCTTC. Encoded protein: CASSQGTSPTNEQFF.

This clonotype was seen a few times. V and J are TRBV6-1 and TRBJ1-1; D unclear. V was clipped by 7 bases and J by 7 bases, with 19 bases between them. Germline assignment: CDR1 MNHNS and CDR2 SASEGT. The CDR3 contains 14 residues. The CDR3 coding sequence is TGTGCCAGCACCCCGGTGGGAGGGAATGGTGAAGCTTTCTTT. It specifies CASTPVGGNGEAFF.

This clonotype was detected a few times. The V call is TRBV5-1, the J call TRBJ1-1, with a weak D call TRBD1 (5 bases). Germline V gene sequence: CDR1 SGHRS, CDR2 YFSETQ. The V end was cut by 0 bases, the J end by 0 bases, with 15 bases between. The CDR3 is 17 residues long. The CDR3 region has the DNA TGCGCCAGCAGCTTGGCCGGGTCGGGGCCCATGAACACTGAAGCTTTCTTT. Translation: CASSLAGSGPMNTEAFF.

There are many counts of this clonotype. CDR3 sequence: CASSWGTGGTEAFF. The CDR3 DNA reads as TGTGCCAGCAGTTGGGGGACAGGGGGCACTGAAGCTTTCTTT. The chain links TRBV12-3 or TRBV12-4 to TRBJ1-1; 11 bases match TRBD1. The CDR3 consists of 14 residues. Trimming cost V 4 bases and J 4 bases; bases outside gene matches: 2.

This clonotype was observed a handful of times. The rearrangement links TRBV7-9 to TRBJ2-2; TRBD2 might be the D (5 bases). Germline assignment: CDR1 SEHNR and CDR2 FQNEAQ (reference sequence). The CDR3 covers 15 residues. Trimming took off 4 bases at V and 4 bases at J, with 13 bases between the two ends. CDR3 protein: CASSSGYTSTGELFF. CDR3 DNA: TGTGCCAGCAGCTCCGGGTATACTAGCACCGGGGAGCTGTTTTTT.